This TCR beta chain derives from a study of shared clonotypes between healthy human individuals. The germline gives CDR1 MDHEN, CDR2 SYDVKM. V was cut by 3 bases and J by 0 bases, with 5 bases left in between. The CDR3 length is 13 residues. Loaded into unsorted PBMC replicate PCRs was approximately 270 ng DNA, tens of thousands of T cell genomes. In the original workflow: Quality scores were absent from the junction-only immunoSEQ sequences, so filtering differed. The repertoire was sequenced with immunoSEQ multiplex PCR; TCRdb's copy has only in-frame clones and lacks some. That table is the source of V, J and clone size, and D and trimming were worked out from the DNA. The table records about 600,000 clones, roughly 72% of them present only once.

This TCR derives from a woman in her thirties or forties in good health. Some clones in this sample may be carry-over from other donors' samples. The sequencing input was PBMCs. V gene TRBV28 combines with J gene TRBJ1-2; D gene uncertain. CDR3 sequence: CASSLGTNYGYTF. CDR3 DNA: TGTGCCAGCAGTTTGGGGACTAACTATGGCTACACCTTC.